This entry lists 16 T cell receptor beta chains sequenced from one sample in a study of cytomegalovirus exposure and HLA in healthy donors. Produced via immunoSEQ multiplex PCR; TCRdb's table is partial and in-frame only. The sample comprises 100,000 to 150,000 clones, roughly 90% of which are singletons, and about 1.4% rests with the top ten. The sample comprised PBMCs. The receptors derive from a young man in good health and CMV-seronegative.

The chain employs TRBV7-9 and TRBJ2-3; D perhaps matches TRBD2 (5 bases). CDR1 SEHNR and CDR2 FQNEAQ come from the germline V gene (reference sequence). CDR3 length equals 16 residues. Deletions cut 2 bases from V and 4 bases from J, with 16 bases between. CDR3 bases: TGTGCCAGCAGCTTACGCGCTAGCCCCGGCTCAGATACGCAGTATTTT. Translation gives CASSLRASPGSDTQYF.

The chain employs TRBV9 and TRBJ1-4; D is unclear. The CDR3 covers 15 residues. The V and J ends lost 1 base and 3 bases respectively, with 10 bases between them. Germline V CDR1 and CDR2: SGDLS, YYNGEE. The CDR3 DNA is TGTGCCAGCAGCGTACGGGGTTCGCCTAATGAAAAACTGTTTTTT. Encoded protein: CASSVRGSPNEKLFF.

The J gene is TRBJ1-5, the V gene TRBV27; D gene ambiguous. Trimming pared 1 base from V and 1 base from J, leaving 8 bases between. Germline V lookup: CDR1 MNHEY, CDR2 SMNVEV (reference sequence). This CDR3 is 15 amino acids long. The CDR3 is CASSLLPGSNQPQHF. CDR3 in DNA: TGTGCCAGCAGTTTATTGCCGGGAAGCAATCAGCCCCAGCATTTT.

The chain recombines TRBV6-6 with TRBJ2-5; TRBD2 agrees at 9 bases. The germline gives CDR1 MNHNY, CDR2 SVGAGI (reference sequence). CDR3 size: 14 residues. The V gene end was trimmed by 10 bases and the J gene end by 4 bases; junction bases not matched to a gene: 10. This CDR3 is CATGREGLGETQYF. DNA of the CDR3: TGTGCCACCGGGCGGGAGGGCCTCGGAGAGACCCAGTACTTC.

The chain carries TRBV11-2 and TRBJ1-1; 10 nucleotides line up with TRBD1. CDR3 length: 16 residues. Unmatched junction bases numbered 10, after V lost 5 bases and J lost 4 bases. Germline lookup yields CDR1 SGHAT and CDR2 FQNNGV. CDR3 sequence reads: CASSPRTGTGATEAFF. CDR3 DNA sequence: TGTGCCAGCAGCCCACGAACCGGGACAGGGGCCACTGAAGCTTTCTTT.

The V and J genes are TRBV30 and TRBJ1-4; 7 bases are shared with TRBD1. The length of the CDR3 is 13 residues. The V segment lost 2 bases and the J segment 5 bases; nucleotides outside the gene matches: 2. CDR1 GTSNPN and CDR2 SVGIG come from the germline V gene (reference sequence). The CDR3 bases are TGTGCCTGGAGTAGGACAGGCAATGAAAAACTGTTTTTT. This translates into CAWSRTGNEKLFF.

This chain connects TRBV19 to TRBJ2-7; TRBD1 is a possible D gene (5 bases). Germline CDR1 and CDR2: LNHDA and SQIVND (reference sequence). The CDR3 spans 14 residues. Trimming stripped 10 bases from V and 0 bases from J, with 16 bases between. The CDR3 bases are TGTGCCACCTCAAGGGGCGGTTTCTCCTACGAGCAGTACTTC. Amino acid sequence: CATSRGGFSYEQYF. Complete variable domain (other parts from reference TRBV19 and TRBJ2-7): DGGITQSPKYLFRKEGQNVTLSCEQNLNHDAMYWYRQDPGQGLRLIYYSQIVNDFQKGDIAEGYSVSREKKESFPLTVTSAQKNPTAFYLCATSRGGFSYEQYFGPGTRLTVT.

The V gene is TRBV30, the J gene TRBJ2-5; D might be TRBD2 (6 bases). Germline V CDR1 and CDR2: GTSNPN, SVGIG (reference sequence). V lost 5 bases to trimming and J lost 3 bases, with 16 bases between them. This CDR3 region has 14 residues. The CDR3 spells CAWVYPGEEETQYF. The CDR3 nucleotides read TGTGCCTGGGTTTATCCGGGAGAAGAAGAGACCCAGTACTTC. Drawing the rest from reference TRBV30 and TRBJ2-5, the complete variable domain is SQTIHQWPATLVQPVGSPLSLECTVEGTSNPNLYWYRQAAGRGLQLLFYSVGIGQISSEVPQNLSASRPQDRQFILSSKKLLLSDSGFYLCAWVYPGEEETQYFGPGTRLLVL.

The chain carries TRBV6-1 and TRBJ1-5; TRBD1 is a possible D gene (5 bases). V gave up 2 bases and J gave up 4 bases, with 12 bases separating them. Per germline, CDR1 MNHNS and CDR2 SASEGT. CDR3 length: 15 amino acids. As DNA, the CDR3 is TGTGCCAGCAGTGAAAACCCAGGGACTAATCAGCCCCAGCATTTT. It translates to CASSENPGTNQPQHF.

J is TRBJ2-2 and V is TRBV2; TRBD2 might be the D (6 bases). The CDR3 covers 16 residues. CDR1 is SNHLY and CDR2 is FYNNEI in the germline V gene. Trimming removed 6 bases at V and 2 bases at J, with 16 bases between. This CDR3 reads CASRETDGRNTGELFF. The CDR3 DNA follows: TGTGCCAGCAGAGAGACGGACGGGAGAAACACCGGGGAGCTGTTTTTT.

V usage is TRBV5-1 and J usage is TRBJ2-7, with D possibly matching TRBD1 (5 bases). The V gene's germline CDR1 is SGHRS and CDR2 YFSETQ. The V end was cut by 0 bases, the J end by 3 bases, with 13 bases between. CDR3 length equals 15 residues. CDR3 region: CASSLASGLFYEQYF. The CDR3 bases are TGCGCCAGCAGCTTGGCCTCAGGGCTTTTCTACGAGCAGTACTTC.

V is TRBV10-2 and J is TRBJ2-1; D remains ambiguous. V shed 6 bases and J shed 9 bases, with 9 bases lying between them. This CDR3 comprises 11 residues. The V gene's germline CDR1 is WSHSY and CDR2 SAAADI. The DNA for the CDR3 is TGCGCCAGCAGGTCCTTTCGTGAGCAGTTCTTC. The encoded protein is CASRSFREQFF.

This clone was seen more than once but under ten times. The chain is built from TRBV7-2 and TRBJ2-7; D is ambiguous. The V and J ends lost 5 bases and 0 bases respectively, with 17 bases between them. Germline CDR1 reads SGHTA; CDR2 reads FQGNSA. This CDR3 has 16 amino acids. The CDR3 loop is CASSGVRYGSSYEQYF. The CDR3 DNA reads TGTGCCAGCAGCGGAGTGCGCTACGGAAGCTCCTACGAGCAGTACTTC.

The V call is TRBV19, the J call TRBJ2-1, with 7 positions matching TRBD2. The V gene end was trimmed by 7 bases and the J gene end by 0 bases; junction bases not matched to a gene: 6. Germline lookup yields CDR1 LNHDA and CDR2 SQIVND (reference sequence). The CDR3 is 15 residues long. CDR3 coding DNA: TGTGCCAGTACGGTGGGAGGGAACTCCTACAATGAGCAGTTCTTC. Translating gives CASTVGGNSYNEQFF.

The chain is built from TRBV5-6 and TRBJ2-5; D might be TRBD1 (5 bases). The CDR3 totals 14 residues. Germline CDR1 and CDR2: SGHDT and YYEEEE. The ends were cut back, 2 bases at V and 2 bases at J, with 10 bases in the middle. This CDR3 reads CASSFLTGQETQYF. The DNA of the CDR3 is TGTGCCAGCAGCTTCCTAACAGGACAAGAGACCCAGTACTTC.

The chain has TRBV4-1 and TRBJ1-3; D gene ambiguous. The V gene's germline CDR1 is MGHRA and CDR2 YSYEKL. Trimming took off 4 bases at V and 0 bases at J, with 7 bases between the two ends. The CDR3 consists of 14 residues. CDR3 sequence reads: CASSPTISGNTIYF. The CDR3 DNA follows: TGCGCCAGCAGCCCGACAATCTCTGGAAACACCATATATTTT.